These 20 T cell receptor beta chains came from one sample sequenced in a study of post-analysis software for immune sequencing data. General study results and limits: TRBV5-6, TRBV5-1 and TRBV20-1 belonged to a set of roughly five TRBV segments that were more frequent in patients than controls.

The authors incorporated unique molecular identifiers into the TCR beta cDNA libraries. Each CDR3 protein is one row after TCRdb ran MiXCR on the PCR reads. The sample holds some 800,000 distinct CDR3 sequences, roughly 50% seen once. For these receptors, no antigen is known. Sequencing was carried out using blood. The source is a girl aged 5-17 years with multiple sclerosis.

The chain has TRBV29-1 and TRBJ2-1; tentatively, D is TRBD1 (6 bases). V was pared by 4 bases and J by 1 base, with 11 bases between. Per the germline V gene, CDR1 is SQVTM and CDR2 is ANQGSEA. This CDR3 has 14 amino acids. For the CDR3, the DNA is TGCAGCGTTGGGGCAGGGGAGTCCTACAATGAGCAGTTCTTC. Amino acids: CSVGAGESYNEQFF.

The chain has TRBV12-3 or TRBV12-4 and TRBJ2-4, with D possibly being TRBD1 (5 bases). With 1 base removed from V and 2 bases from J, the gap between germline ends came to 12 bases. This CDR3 contains 16 residues. Written as DNA, the CDR3 is TGTGCCAGCAGTTTAGAGGGGATGAGGACCAAAAACATTCAGTACTTC. This sequence encodes CASSLEGMRTKNIQYF.

This clonotype appeared a few times. The V gene is TRBV7-2, the J gene TRBJ2-7, with D perhaps assigned TRBD1 or TRBD2 (5 bases each). The DNA matches TRBJ2-5 better at its end, which makes the J call doubtful. The CDR3 runs to 16 residues. The V gene's germline CDR1 is SGHTA and CDR2 FQGNSA. Written as DNA, the CDR3 is TGTGCCAGCAGCCCAAGCCTGAGGGGACGACGGGAGACCCAGTACTTC. It encodes CASSPSLRGRRETQYF.

This clonotype was detected a few times. This chain joins TRBV6-6 and TRBJ2-5; 7 bases agree with TRBD1. CDR3 length equals 16 residues. The V gene's germline CDR1 is MNHNY and CDR2 SVGAGI (reference sequence). The J segment lost 5 bases and the V segment lost 6 bases, leaving 15 bases of the junction unmatched. CDR3 region: CASRGNIQGRGETQYF. The CDR3 DNA sequence: TGTGCCAGCAGGGGCAATATACAGGGGCGCGGGGAGACCCAGTACTTC.

This clonotype was detected a few times. V is TRBV2 and J is TRBJ2-7; D is unclear. CDR1 is SNHLY, CDR2 FYNNEI, per germline. The ends were cut back, 8 bases at V and 0 bases at J, with 8 bases in the middle. This CDR3 is built from 12 residues. CDR3 region: CASGDGSYEQYF. The DNA of the CDR3 is TGTGCCAGCGGAGATGGCTCCTACGAGCAGTACTTC. Complete variable domain (other parts from reference TRBV2 and TRBJ2-7): EPEVTQTPSHQVTQMGQEVILRCVPISNHLYFYWYRQILGQKVEFLVSFYNNEISEKSEIFDDQFSVERPDGSNFTLKIRSTKLEDSAMYFCASGDGSYEQYFGPGTRLTVT.

The V call is TRBV10-3, the J call TRBJ2-5, with D tentatively TRBD2 (6 bases). Trimming shortened V by 6 bases and J by 5 bases, and 13 bases separated the two germline ends. Germline V gene data show CDR1 as ENHRY and CDR2 as SYGVKD. CDR3 length equals 13 residues. CDR3 in amino acids: CAIRGREAETQYF. The CDR3 nucleotides are TGTGCCATCAGGGGCAGGGAGGCGGAGACCCAGTACTTC.

CDR3 sequence reads: CASTKGTSAYSSYEQYF. CDR3 DNA sequence: TGTGCCAGCACCAAGGGGACTAGCGCCTACAGCTCCTACGAGCAGTACTTC. The V gene is TRBV11-2, the J gene TRBJ2-7; 10 bases fit TRBD2. V dropped 7 bases and J dropped 0; count of bases not matched to a gene: 12. This CDR3 region has 17 residues. Germline V gene sequence: CDR1 SGHAT, CDR2 FQNNGV.

This clonotype has just a few counts. This chain joins TRBV12-3 or TRBV12-4 and TRBJ1-1, with D uncertain. The V gene lost 1 base and the J gene lost 0 bases, with 12 bases spanning the gap. This CDR3 contains 16 residues. Written as DNA, the CDR3 is TGTGCCAGCAGTTTAGGTTCGAGAACCCTGAACACTGAAGCTTTCTTT. Its translation is CASSLGSRTLNTEAFF.

This rearrangement joins TRBV4-3 to TRBJ2-1, with 10 positions matching TRBD1. CDR3 length: 15 residues. Unmatched junction bases numbered 8, after V lost 4 bases and J lost 8 bases. The germline V gene encodes CDR1 LGHNA and CDR2 YSLEER. CDR3 region: CASSLSGTGADEQFF. The CDR3 DNA sequence: TGCGCCAGCAGCCTTTCCGGGACAGGGGCCGATGAGCAGTTCTTC.

This clonotype was observed a handful of times. V and J are TRBV29-1 and TRBJ2-1; D call uncertain. Germline lookup yields CDR1 SQVTM and CDR2 ANQGSEA. The ends were cut back, 3 bases at V and 1 base at J, with 4 bases in the middle. The CDR3 has 12 residues. CDR3 sequence reads: CSVDPSYNEQFF. For the CDR3, the DNA is TGCAGCGTTGACCCGTCCTACAATGAGCAGTTCTTC.

This clonotype was counted only a few times. The chain joins TRBV2 to TRBJ2-3; 7 bases line up with TRBD1. Germline V gene lookup returns CDR1 SNHLY and CDR2 FYNNEI. There are 15 residues in the CDR3. J lost 1 base, V lost 6 bases, and 7 bases had no gene match. In DNA, the CDR3 is TGTGCCAGCAGCGAGACAGGGATCGGCACAGATACGCAGTATTTT. Translation gives CASSETGIGTDTQYF.

This clonotype was seen more than once but under ten times. The rearrangement uses TRBV10-3 and TRBJ2-6; TRBD1 might be the D (6 bases). The germline V gene has CDR1 ENHRY and CDR2 SYGVKD. There are 14 residues in the CDR3. V was cut by 0 bases and J by 15 bases, with 15 bases left in between. The CDR3: CAISESVRGWGLTF. The CDR3 DNA is TGTGCCATCAGTGAGTCTGTCAGGGGATGGGGCCTGACTTTC.

This clonotype was picked up a small number of times. The V gene is TRBV6-5, the J gene TRBJ2-3; 11 nucleotides line up with TRBD1. Germline lookup yields CDR1 MNHEY and CDR2 SVGAGI. There are 16 residues in the CDR3. Losses at the gene ends were 5 bases for V and 9 bases for J; bases not matched to a gene: 13. The CDR3 nucleotides read TGTGCCAGCAGTAACCTGGACAGGGGGCGAACGAGGACGCAGTATTTT. It encodes CASSNLDRGRTRTQYF.

The chain joins TRBV7-2 to TRBJ1-1; 7 bases line up with TRBD1. This CDR3 contains 14 residues. Germline V gives CDR1 SGHTA, CDR2 FQGNSA. With 5 bases clipped from V and 10 bases from J, the junction kept 13 bases outside the gene matches. The CDR3 DNA follows: TGTGCCAGCAGCCCGGGGACAGCGCCGGGGGTAGCTTTCTTT. Protein sequence: CASSPGTAPGVAFF.

V usage is TRBV27 and J usage is TRBJ2-7, with 9 positions matching TRBD1. J lost 4 bases, V lost 4 bases, and 8 bases had no gene match. The V gene's germline CDR1 is MNHEY and CDR2 SMNVEV (reference sequence). The CDR3 consists of 15 residues. CDR3 DNA: TGTGCCAGCAGTTCACACCGGGACAGGGCATACGAGCAGTACTTC. This sequence encodes CASSSHRDRAYEQYF.

This rearrangement joins TRBV20-1 to TRBJ2-5; D may be TRBD1 (6 bases). CDR1 and CDR2 (germline): DFQATT, SNEGSKA (reference sequence). Trimming left V 7 bases short and J 4 bases short, with 19 bases between. CDR3 length: 14 amino acids. CDR3 amino acids: CSEGHPGQGETQYF. The CDR3 nucleotides read TGCAGTGAGGGCCACCCGGGACAAGGAGAGACCCAGTACTTC.

The gene calls are TRBV28 and TRBJ1-2; D is uncertain. The CDR3 is made up of 13 amino acids. Per the germline V gene, CDR1 is MDHEN and CDR2 is SYDVKM. The V and J ends lost 6 bases and 2 bases respectively, with 10 bases between them. The CDR3 loop reads CASRPPSNYGYTF. Written as DNA, the CDR3 is TGTGCCAGCAGGCCCCCGTCCAACTATGGCTACACCTTC.

Here the CDR3 DNA reads TGTGCCAGCAGCTCCCCGGGAAGGCCGGAGGTTGAGACCCAGTACTTC. This translates into CASSSPGRPEVETQYF. This chain connects TRBV7-3 to TRBJ2-5; weak D call: TRBD2 (5 bases). CDR1 and CDR2 from the germline V gene are SGHTA and FQGTGA. The CDR3 totals 16 residues. V dropped 4 bases and J dropped 5 bases, with 20 bases sitting between them. The whole variable domain, filled in from reference TRBV7-3 and TRBJ2-5, reads GAGVSQTPSNKVTEKGKYVELRCDPISGHTALYWYRQSLGQGPEFLIYFQGTGAADDSGLPNDRFFAVRPEGSVSTLKIQRTERGDSAVYLCASSSPGRPEVETQYFGPGTRLLVL.

The V gene is TRBV9, the J gene TRBJ2-7; 11 bases line up with TRBD2. The ends lost 3 bases at V and 4 bases at J; junction bases unmatched: 3. The CDR3 sequence is 14 residues long. The germline V gene has CDR1 SGDLS and CDR2 YYNGEE. The CDR3 DNA reads as TGTGCCAGCAGCGCGGGACTAGCGGCGTACGAGCAGTACTTC. Protein product: CASSAGLAAYEQYF.

This clonotype has at least ten counts. V gene TRBV20-1 combines with J gene TRBJ1-5; the D gene is possibly TRBD1 (6 bases). With 3 bases removed from V and 2 bases from J, the gap between germline ends came to 14 bases. From germline, CDR1 is DFQATT and CDR2 SNEGSKA (reference sequence). This CDR3 is 15 amino acids long. DNA of the CDR3: TGCAGTGCTAGGCCTAGGGCAGGGGGCAATCAGCCCCAGCATTTT. This translates into CSARPRAGGNQPQHF.